Detailed here is one TCR beta chain. Trimming took 3 bases from V and 1 from J, leaving 10 bases between them. This CDR3 spans 14 amino acids. Germline lookup yields CDR1 SGHKS and CDR2 YYEKEE (reference sequence). The data are from a study of blood T cell repertoires in COVID-19. Study in general: Sites in the United States, Italy and Spain provided acute and convalescent COVID-19 samples. In each case, the material was cDNA or gDNA derived from T cells, B-cell-depleted T cells, or PBMCs.

As originally analysed: From reference gene primer amplification, estimates of nucleated cell counts were derived. Produced via immunoSEQ multiplex PCR; TCRdb's table is partial and in-frame only. For V, J and clone size, that table is used; D and trimming come from the DNA. The table includes roughly 330,000 clones, around 83% detected once. Sequencing was done on a sample of peripheral blood. The TCR comes from a woman between 45 and 65 years old with acute or convalescent COVID-19. This chain joins TRBV5-5 and TRBJ1-1; possibly TRBD1 for D (5 bases). The CDR3 sequence: CASSSGAQNTEAFF. DNA for the CDR3: TGTGCCAGCAGCTCTGGGGCCCAGAACACTGAAGCTTTCTTT. The whole variable domain, remainder taken from reference TRBV5-5 and TRBJ1-1, is DAGVTQSPTHLIKTRGQQVTLRCSPISGHKSVSWYQQVLGQGPQFIFQYYEKEERGRGNFPDRFSARQFPNYSSELNVNALLLGDSALYLCASSSGAQNTEAFFGQGTRLTVV.